This passage covers 24 T cell receptor beta chains from one sample sequenced in a study of OX40 agonist ivuxolimab in advanced cancers. Method: immunoSEQ multiplex PCR; TCRdb's copy keeps in-frame clones and lacks some. The table includes over 90,000 clones, 70% to 90% detected once. The sequencing here drew on CD4+ or CD8+ T cells sorted from blood, taken in a trial of the OX40 agonist ivuxolimab. All receptors come from an adult with an advanced solid tumor such as melanoma, head and neck, liver or kidney cancer.

The V and J genes are TRBV6-6 and TRBJ2-7; no firm D call. The CDR3 spans 14 residues. Trimming pared 2 bases from V and 0 bases from J, leaving 8 bases between. Germline V gene data show CDR1 as MNHNY and CDR2 as SVGAGI (reference sequence). CDR3 sequence reads: CASSYGSSSYEQYF. CDR3 nucleotides: TGTGCCAGCAGTTACGGGTCCAGCTCCTACGAGCAGTACTTC.

This clone appeared a few times. V usage is TRBV7-9 and J usage is TRBJ2-3; D is possibly TRBD1 or TRBD2 (5 bases each). V was trimmed by 2 bases and J by 15 bases, leaving 18 bases between them. Germline lookup yields CDR1 SEHNR and CDR2 FQNEAQ (reference sequence). This CDR3 has 13 residues. The CDR3 here is CASSLPGTAHSYF. The DNA for the CDR3 is TGTGCCAGCAGCTTACCCGGGACGGCCCATAGTTATTTT.

This chain links TRBV7-6 with TRBJ1-3, with 10 bases aligning to TRBD1. The CDR3 has 15 residues. J was trimmed by 8 bases and V by 4 bases; bases with no gene match: 8. Germline V gene sequence: CDR1 SGHVS, CDR2 FNYEAQ. In nucleotides, the CDR3 is TGTGCCAGCAGCTCGAAGCCGGGACAGGGGCACACCATATATTTT. It yields the protein CASSSKPGQGHTIYF.

This clone was detected only once. The chain is built from TRBV7-4 and TRBJ2-3; 9 positions agree with TRBD2. This CDR3 comprises 17 residues. V was clipped by 4 bases and J by 1 base; unmatched bases: 9. The V gene's germline CDR1 is SGHVT and CDR2 SQSDAQ. CDR3 coding DNA: TGTGCCAGCAGCTGGGACTTTAAGCGGGGGGGCACAGATACGCAGTATTTT. Translating it yields CASSWDFKRGGTDTQYF.

CDR3 DNA sequence: TGTGCCAGCAATCTCAGGGCCGAGGGGGAGCAGTACTTC. Translated: CASNLRAEGEQYF. The chain links TRBV2 to TRBJ2-7, with D possibly called TRBD1 or TRBD2 (5 bases each). Trimming took off 7 bases at V and 7 bases at J, with 17 bases between the two ends. The V gene's germline CDR1 is SNHLY and CDR2 FYNNEI. This CDR3 has 13 amino acids.

The rearrangement uses TRBV27 and TRBJ1-1; unclear D gene. The V gene's germline CDR1 is MNHEY and CDR2 SMNVEV (reference sequence). This CDR3 comprises 13 residues. Deletions cut 3 bases from V and 2 bases from J, with 7 bases between. The CDR3 protein is CASSFLANTEAFF. The CDR3 nucleotides are TGTGCCAGCAGTTTCCTCGCCAACACTGAAGCTTTCTTT.

The V call is TRBV30, the J call TRBJ1-5; D gene unclear. Per the germline V gene, CDR1 is GTSNPN and CDR2 is SVGIG (reference sequence). There are 13 residues in the CDR3. V lost 3 bases to trimming and J lost 11 bases, with 17 bases between them. This CDR3 is CAWSIGTADAQHF. CDR3 in DNA: TGTGCCTGGAGCATAGGCACGGCGGACGCCCAGCATTTT.

The chain carries TRBV5-1 and TRBJ2-6; D is undetermined. V dropped 0 bases and J dropped 2 bases, with 6 bases sitting between them. The CDR3 is made up of 15 amino acids. The germline V gene has CDR1 SGHRS and CDR2 YFSETQ. Written as DNA, the CDR3 is TGCGCCAGCAGCTTGGCAGAACCTGGGGCCAACGTCCTGACTTTC. As protein: CASSLAEPGANVLTF. Complete variable domain (other parts from reference TRBV5-1 and TRBJ2-6): KAGVTQTPRYLIKTRGQQVTLSCSPISGHRSVSWYQQTPGQGLQFLFEYFSETQRNKGNFPGRFSGRQFSNSRSEMNVSTLELGDSALYLCASSLAEPGANVLTFGAGSRLTVL.

The CDR3 loop is CASSTGGGDTQYF. The CDR3, as DNA: TGCGCCAGCAGCACCGGAGGGGGTGATACGCAGTATTTT. The chain combines TRBV5-1 with TRBJ2-3, with D possibly called TRBD1 or TRBD2 (6 bases each). The V gene lost 4 bases and the J gene lost 6 bases, with 12 bases spanning the gap. There are 13 residues in the CDR3. From germline, CDR1 is SGHRS and CDR2 YFSETQ. Drawing the rest from reference TRBV5-1 and TRBJ2-3, the complete variable domain is KAGVTQTPRYLIKTRGQQVTLSCSPISGHRSVSWYQQTPGQGLQFLFEYFSETQRNKGNFPGRFSGRQFSNSRSEMNVSTLELGDSALYLCASSTGGGDTQYFGPGTRLTVL.

The V and J genes are TRBV30 and TRBJ2-6; the match to TRBD2 covers 7 bases. Germline V gene sequence: CDR1 GTSNPN, CDR2 SVGIG (reference sequence). The CDR3 contains 13 residues. With V trimmed by 3 bases and J by 9 bases, 5 bases remained unmatched. The CDR3 reads CAWRIGEGNVLTF. In nucleotides, the CDR3 is TGTGCCTGGAGAATCGGGGAGGGCAACGTCCTGACTTTC. The entire variable domain, with the rest obtained from reference TRBV30 and TRBJ2-6, is as follows: SQTIHQWPATLVQPVGSPLSLECTVEGTSNPNLYWYRQAAGRGLQLLFYSVGIGQISSEVPQNLSASRPQDRQFILSSKKLLLSDSGFYLCAWRIGEGNVLTFGAGSRLTVL.

This clone was found once. In nucleotides, the CDR3 is TGTGCCATCACCCCGGACCGTTACGAGCAGTACTTC. Translating gives CAITPDRYEQYF. The rearrangement uses TRBV10-3 and TRBJ2-7; D is ambiguous. CDR3 size: 12 residues. The V end was cut by 7 bases, the J end by 4 bases, with 11 bases between. The germline V gene has CDR1 ENHRY and CDR2 SYGVKD.

This chain connects TRBV7-2 to TRBJ2-3; 8 bases fit TRBD1. V shed 3 bases and J 4 bases; nucleotides not matched to a gene: 6. From germline, CDR1 is SGHTA and CDR2 FQGNSA. This CDR3 has 15 amino acids. CDR3 nucleotide sequence: TGTGCCAGCAGCTTTTCAGGGGGCATCCCAGATACGCAGTATTTT. It translates to CASSFSGGIPDTQYF.

The rearrangement links TRBV29-1 to TRBJ1-5; D is perhaps TRBD1 (5 bases). Germline V gene data show CDR1 as SQVTM and CDR2 as ANQGSEA. This CDR3 contains 12 residues. Trimming stripped 6 bases from V and 3 bases from J, with 9 bases between. CDR3 residues: CSVGLPNQPQHF. DNA of the CDR3: TGCAGCGTGGGACTCCCCAATCAGCCCCAGCATTTT.

The chain carries TRBV2 and TRBJ2-7; no reliable D call. Trimming left V 4 bases short and J 4 bases short, with 8 bases between. The CDR3 runs 12 residues. Germline V lookup: CDR1 SNHLY, CDR2 FYNNEI. The CDR3 DNA follows: TGTGCCAGCAGTGGCCCCAGTTACGAGCAGTACTTC. Protein product: CASSGPSYEQYF. Full variable domain (outside the CDR3, taken from reference TRBV2 and TRBJ2-7): EPEVTQTPSHQVTQMGQEVILRCVPISNHLYFYWYRQILGQKVEFLVSFYNNEISEKSEIFDDQFSVERPDGSNFTLKIRSTKLEDSAMYFCASSGPSYEQYFGPGTRLTVT.

The chain links TRBV5-5 to TRBJ1-5; TRBD1 matches at 8 bases. Trimming removed 4 bases from V and 15 bases from J; junction bases left unmatched: 12. CDR1 SGHKS and CDR2 YYEKEE come from the germline V gene (reference sequence). The CDR3 totals 13 residues. The CDR3 sequence: CASSQPGTGTWHF. Written as DNA, the CDR3 is TGTGCCAGCAGCCAACCCGGGACAGGTACTTGGCATTTT.

About this clone itself: At the DNA level, this CDR3 is encoded by other sequences in the same sample as well. This sequence joins TRBV5-1 and TRBJ2-2; D gene uncertain. Germline V gives CDR1 SGHRS, CDR2 YFSETQ. Trimming removed 0 bases at V and 5 bases at J, with 8 bases between. This CDR3 region has 14 residues. The CDR3 reads CASSLVPGTGELFF. CDR3 DNA: TGCGCCAGCAGCTTGGTTCCTGGGACCGGGGAGCTGTTTTTT.

This clone was detected only once. J is TRBJ1-2 and V is TRBV27; 10 nucleotides match TRBD1. The CDR3 is 15 amino acids. J lost 1 base, V lost 6 bases, and 5 bases had no gene match. Per the germline V gene, CDR1 is MNHEY and CDR2 is SMNVEV (reference sequence). The CDR3 coding sequence is TGTGCCAGCAGGGACGGGACAGGGGTTAACTATGGCTACACCTTC. This encodes CASRDGTGVNYGYTF.

The rearrangement uses TRBV7-9 and TRBJ2-5; 7 bases are a match to TRBD1. Germline V CDR1 and CDR2: SEHNR, FQNEAQ (reference sequence). J lost 3 bases, V lost 4 bases, and 11 bases had no gene match. This CDR3 has 16 amino acids. CDR3 sequence reads: CASSSLPGTDKETQYF. The CDR3 coding sequence is TGTGCCAGCAGCTCGTTACCCGGGACAGACAAAGAGACCCAGTACTTC.

This clone was found once. V gene TRBV29-1 combines with J gene TRBJ2-1; 13 nucleotides line up with TRBD2. With 6 bases clipped from V and 1 base from J, the junction kept 6 bases outside the gene matches. Per germline, CDR1 SQVTM and CDR2 ANQGSEA. The CDR3 covers 16 residues. CDR3 protein: CSVTSGRAGSYNEQFF. The CDR3 nucleotides read TGCAGCGTAACTAGCGGGAGGGCCGGGTCCTACAATGAGCAGTTCTTC.

The V gene is TRBV6-4, the J gene TRBJ1-1, with 7 nucleotides matching TRBD1. The CDR3 has 13 residues. CDR1 and CDR2 (germline): MRHNA, SNTAGT. The junction had 4 bases not matched to a gene; V was cut back by 6 bases and J by 3 bases. CDR3 nucleotides: TGTGCCAGCAGGGACAGGTGGGACACTGAAGCTTTCTTT. This gives the protein CASRDRWDTEAFF.

The DNA of the CDR3 is TGTGCCAGCAGCTCCGTGACTAGCGGCGCCTACGAGCAGTACTTC. It translates to CASSSVTSGAYEQYF. The V and J genes are TRBV11-2 and TRBJ2-7, with 9 bases fitting TRBD2. Trimming removed 4 bases from V and 2 bases from J; junction bases left unmatched: 6. The CDR3 is made up of 15 amino acids. Germline-derived CDR1 and CDR2 are SGHAT and FQNNGV.

The chain carries TRBV27 and TRBJ2-3, with a tentative D call TRBD1 (6 bases). V lost 2 bases to trimming and J lost 2 bases, with 8 bases between them. CDR1 is MNHEY and CDR2 is SMNVEV in the germline V gene (reference sequence). The CDR3 runs 14 residues. CDR3 sequence (DNA): TGTGCCAGCAGTTTAAACAGGGTCACAGATACGCAGTATTTT. As protein: CASSLNRVTDTQYF.

This rearrangement joins TRBV6-6 to TRBJ1-2; the D gene is possibly TRBD1 (5 bases). Trimming took 0 bases from V and 6 from J, leaving 8 bases between them. The CDR3 is 13 amino acids. Per germline, CDR1 MNHNY and CDR2 SVGAGI (reference sequence). The CDR3, as DNA: TGTGCCAGCAGTTACTCACAGGAGAATGGCTACACCTTC. This codes for CASSYSQENGYTF.

The gene calls are TRBV19 and TRBJ1-3; D perhaps matches TRBD1 (5 bases). This CDR3 comprises 15 residues. In germline, CDR1 is LNHDA, CDR2 SQIVND (reference sequence). V lost 7 bases and J 3 bases, leaving 16 bases between the germline ends. CDR3: CASILTSGGGNTIYF. CDR3 coding DNA: TGTGCCAGTATTTTGACGTCGGGGGGTGGAAACACCATATATTTT.